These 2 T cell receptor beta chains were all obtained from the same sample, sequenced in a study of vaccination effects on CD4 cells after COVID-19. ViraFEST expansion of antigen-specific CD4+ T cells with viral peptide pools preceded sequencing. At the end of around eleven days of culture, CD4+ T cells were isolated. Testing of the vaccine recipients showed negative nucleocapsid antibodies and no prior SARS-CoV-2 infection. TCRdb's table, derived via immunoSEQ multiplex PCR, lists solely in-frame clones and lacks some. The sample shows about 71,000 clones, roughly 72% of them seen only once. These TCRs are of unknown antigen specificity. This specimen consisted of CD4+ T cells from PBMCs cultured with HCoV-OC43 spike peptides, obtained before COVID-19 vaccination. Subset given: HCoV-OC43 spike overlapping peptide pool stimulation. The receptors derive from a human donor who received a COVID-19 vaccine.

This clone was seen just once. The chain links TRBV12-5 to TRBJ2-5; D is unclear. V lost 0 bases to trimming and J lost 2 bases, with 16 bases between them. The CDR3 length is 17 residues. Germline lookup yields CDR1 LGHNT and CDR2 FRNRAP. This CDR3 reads CASGLVLGRSLQETQYF. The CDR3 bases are TGTGCTAGTGGTTTGGTACTGGGCCGATCCCTACAAGAGACCCAGTACTTC.

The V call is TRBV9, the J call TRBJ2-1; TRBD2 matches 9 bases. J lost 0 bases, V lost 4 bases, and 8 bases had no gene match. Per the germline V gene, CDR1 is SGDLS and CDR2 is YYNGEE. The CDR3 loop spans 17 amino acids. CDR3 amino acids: CASSPRLAASSYNEQFF. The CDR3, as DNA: TGTGCCAGCAGCCCCCGACTAGCGGCTAGCTCCTACAATGAGCAGTTCTTC.